This TCR beta chain was recovered during a study of T-cell memory formation after mild COVID-19. TCRdb ran MiXCR on the 5' RACE reads and lists one entry per CDR3 protein. The table has approximately 250,000 distinct CDR3 sequences, 16% seen once. The CDR3 extends over 15 amino acids. Germline CDR1 and CDR2: KGHSH and LQKENI. V dropped 3 bases and J dropped 4; count of bases not matched to a gene: 8. This clonotype was detected only once. Antigen: not known. Study outcomes and limitations: CD4+ contracting clones were found mainly in CM and EM, and CD8+ ones in EMRA.

The specimen was PBMCs or a T cell subset sorted from them (not recorded which). V and J are TRBV18 and TRBJ1-1; 7 bases line up with TRBD1. The TCR originated in a man in his late teens or twenties who had mild COVID-19 (a few samples of this study predate the infection). Cell type and time point are not known. CDR3 nucleotides: TGTGCCAGCTCACCTGGAAGGGGGCGCGGCACTGAAGCTTTCTTT. Translation: CASSPGRGRGTEAFF. Full variable domain (rest looked up from reference TRBV18 and TRBJ1-1): NAGVMQNPRHLVRRRGQEARLRCSPMKGHSHVYWYRQLPEEGLKFMVYLQKENIIDESGMPKERFSAEFPKEGPSILRIQQVVRGDSAAYFCASSPGRGRGTEAFFGQGTRLTVV.